This T cell receptor (beta chain) was sequenced during a study of control samples from healthy donors and cancer patients. This CDR3 comprises 13 residues. V was cut by 4 bases and J by 5 bases, with 9 bases left in between. Germline V gene sequence: CDR1 SGHTA, CDR2 FQGNSA. TCRdb keeps only in-frame clones here, not all; method: immunoSEQ multiplex PCR. The sample lists about 98,000 clones; roughly 83% were seen once. The sequenced sample was blood. The rearrangement joins TRBV7-2 to TRBJ1-5; unclear D gene. This receptor was taken from a woman under 40 in good health. The CDR3 DNA reads TGTGCCAGCAGCTCAGGTTCTTATCAGCCCCAGCATTTT. This encodes CASSSGSYQPQHF. Using reference TRBV7-2 and TRBJ1-5 for the parts outside the CDR3, the full variable domain is GAGVSQSPSNKVTEKGKDVELRCDPISGHTALYWYRQSLGQGLEFLIYFQGNSAPDKSGLPSDRFSAERTGGSVSTLTIQRTQQEDSAVYLCASSSGSYQPQHFGDGTRLSIL.